The clone carrying this TCR beta chain is medium-sized. CDR3 length: 14 amino acids. V was trimmed by 6 bases and J by 7 bases, leaving 16 bases between them. Germline V gene lookup returns CDR1 MNHEY and CDR2 SMNVEV (reference sequence). Blood genomic DNA input for TRB amplification was roughly 220-500 ng. TRB rearrangements were amplified by multiplex PCR with BIOMED2 TRB-A/B primers. MiXCR, applied by TCRdb to the multiplex PCR reads, yields one record per CDR3 protein. The sample carries thousands of distinct CDR3 sequences, approximately 20% recorded once. This entry belongs to a study of T and B cells in COVID-19 patients. Study details: Recovered patients mostly had mild to moderate COVID-19 managed as outpatients. Of roughly 22 active-infection patients, 11 to 12 were critically ill with mechanical ventilation or extracorporeal membrane oxygenation.

Sequenced input: blood. The chain has TRBV27 and TRBJ2-1; TRBD1 is a possible D gene (5 bases). The clonotype originates from a human donor with active COVID-19. CDR3 nucleotides: TGTGCCAGCAGGCGGACATCATCGTGGAATGAGCAGTTCTTC. Its translation: CASRRTSSWNEQFF.